What follows are 28 T cell receptor beta chains derived from one specimen sequenced in a study of blood T cell repertoires in COVID-19. Clones were sequenced by immunoSEQ multiplex PCR, and TCRdb holds only the in-frame ones, with some missing. In the table there are 110,000 to 150,000 clones, around 84% of which are singletons. Sequencing was done on a sample of peripheral blood. These receptors originate from a woman aged 50 to 60 with acute or convalescent COVID-19.

The chain links TRBV21-1 to TRBJ1-5; TRBD1, the table's D call, lacks a check against the DNA. TRBV21-1 is a pseudogene segment. CDR3 length equals 16 residues. The CDR3 sequence: CASSNTDRPLNQPQHF. The CDR3 DNA follows: TGTGCCAGCAGCAATACAGACAGGCCCCTCAATCAGCCCCAGCATTTT.

This chain uses TRBV7-2 with TRBJ2-2, with a weak D call TRBD1 (5 bases). The V and J ends lost 1 base and 5 bases respectively, with 14 bases between them. Germline V lookup: CDR1 SGHTA, CDR2 FQGNSA. The CDR3 runs to 16 residues. The CDR3, as DNA: TGTGCCAGCAGCTTAGATGGCCAGGGTCGGACCGGGGAGCTGTTTTTT. Residues: CASSLDGQGRTGELFF. The full variable domain, with the rest looked up from reference TRBV7-2 and TRBJ2-2, is GAGVSQSPSNKVTEKGKDVELRCDPISGHTALYWYRQSLGQGLEFLIYFQGNSAPDKSGLPSDRFSAERTGGSVSTLTIQRTQQEDSAVYLCASSLDGQGRTGELFFGEGSRLTVL.

This chain joins TRBV5-1 and TRBJ1-1; weak D call: TRBD1 (5 bases). V lost 4 bases and J lost 3, with 22 bases in between. This CDR3 contains 17 residues. CDR1 SGHRS and CDR2 YFSETQ come from the germline V gene. Here the CDR3 DNA reads TGCGCCAGCAGCGAGAAGGGGCTGGGGAGGTGGGACACTGAAGCTTTCTTT. Its protein is CASSEKGLGRWDTEAFF.

The V and J genes are TRBV6-5 and TRBJ1-2, with D perhaps TRBD1 (6 bases). This CDR3 is built from 15 residues. Germline V gene lookup returns CDR1 MNHEY and CDR2 SVGAGI. V was cut by 6 bases and J by 4 bases, with 18 bases left in between. This CDR3 is CASSQTENRAYGYTF. The CDR3 region has the DNA TGTGCCAGCAGCCAAACGGAGAACAGGGCCTATGGCTACACCTTC.

The count of this clone is one. The chain joins TRBV6-1 to TRBJ1-6, with 7 positions matching TRBD1. This CDR3 is 14 amino acids long. The V and J ends lost 3 bases and 12 bases, in that order; junction bases with no gene match: 8. Per germline, CDR1 MNHNS and CDR2 SASEGT. As DNA, the CDR3 is TGTGCCAGCAGTGACAGGGACAGTTTGAGACCCCTCCACTTT. It yields the protein CASSDRDSLRPLHF.

This clone was detected only a few times. The chain links TRBV5-1 to TRBJ1-1; D might be TRBD1 (6 bases). This CDR3 is 16 amino acids long. With 0 bases removed from V and 1 base from J, the gap between germline ends came to 13 bases. Germline V gene sequence: CDR1 SGHRS, CDR2 YFSETQ. The CDR3 region is CASSLALETGNTEAFF. In nucleotides, the CDR3 is TGCGCCAGCAGCTTGGCCCTAGAGACAGGGAACACTGAAGCTTTCTTT.

The chain uses TRBV7-9 and TRBJ1-1; unclear D gene. There are 14 residues in the CDR3. The V gene's germline CDR1 is SEHNR and CDR2 FQNEAQ (reference sequence). Trimming removed 0 bases at V and 5 bases at J, with 10 bases between. The DNA of the CDR3 is TGTGCCAGCAGCTTAGCCTCCAGAGGTACTGAAGCTTTCTTT. The encoded protein is CASSLASRGTEAFF.

The chain employs TRBV6-5 and TRBJ1-2; no firm D call. The germline V gene has CDR1 MNHEY and CDR2 SVGAGI. With 6 bases removed from V and 3 bases from J, the gap between germline ends came to 11 bases. The CDR3 length is 13 residues. The CDR3 coding sequence is TGTGCCAGCAGGACTCAGAGAGACTATGGCTACACCTTC. Translation gives CASRTQRDYGYTF.

This chain links TRBV4-3 with TRBJ2-5; tentative D call: TRBD1 (6 bases). V was cut by 3 bases and J by 5 bases, with 13 bases left in between. Germline V gene lookup returns CDR1 LGHNA and CDR2 YSLEER. CDR3 length equals 14 residues. The CDR3 loop reads CASSHKTGLETQYF. For the CDR3, the DNA is TGCGCCAGCAGCCACAAGACAGGCTTGGAGACCCAGTACTTC.

V and J are TRBV7-2 and TRBJ2-7, with D possibly TRBD1 on 6 matching bases. Germline V lookup: CDR1 SGHTA, CDR2 FQGNSA. This CDR3 is built from 15 residues. The germline V and J ends were trimmed by 5 bases and 1 base, with 15 bases remaining between them. The CDR3 spells CASSPGSDRSYEQYF. CDR3 bases: TGTGCCAGCAGCCCCGGCTCGGACAGATCCTACGAGCAGTACTTC.

A note on this clone: Other nucleotide sequences in the sample specify the same CDR3. This sequence joins TRBV7-9 and TRBJ2-1, with 14 positions matching TRBD2. The CDR3 contains 16 residues. The trim removed 5 bases at V and 6 bases at J, leaving 6 bases unmatched. Germline loops: CDR1 SEHNR, CDR2 FQNEAQ (reference sequence). The chain's CDR3 is CASSRSGLAGVNEQFF. In DNA, the CDR3 is TGTGCCAGCAGCCGCTCGGGACTAGCGGGGGTCAATGAGCAGTTCTTC. The variable domain in full, completed from reference TRBV7-9 and TRBJ2-1, reads DTGVSQNPRHKITKRGQNVTFRCDPISEHNRLYWYRQTLGQGPEFLTYFQNEAQLEKSRLLSDRFSAERPKGSFSTLEIQRTEQGDSAMYLCASSRSGLAGVNEQFFGPGTRLTVL.

This clone has just a few counts. This rearrangement joins TRBV6-5 to TRBJ2-7; 12 bases are a match to TRBD1. In germline, CDR1 is MNHEY, CDR2 SVGAGI. CDR3 length equals 14 residues. J was trimmed by 7 bases and V by 6 bases; bases with no gene match: 7. In DNA, the CDR3 is TGTGCCAGCAGATCGGGACAGGGGGCTCGGGAGCAGTACTTC. It encodes CASRSGQGAREQYF.

This sequence joins TRBV30 and TRBJ1-4; 10 nucleotides agree with TRBD1. The CDR3 consists of 15 residues. V was pared by 1 base and J by 3 bases, with 2 bases of the junction left unmatched. Germline CDR1 is GTSNPN and CDR2 is SVGIG (reference sequence). CDR3: CAWSGQGAANEKLFF. The DNA for the CDR3 is TGTGCCTGGAGTGGACAGGGGGCAGCTAATGAAAAACTGTTTTTT.

The sample holds one count of this clone. The rearrangement uses TRBV18 and TRBJ2-5; 8 bases are a match to TRBD1. The CDR3 covers 14 residues. Germline V gives CDR1 KGHSH, CDR2 LQKENI. V shed 3 bases and J 4 bases; nucleotides not matched to a gene: 4. CDR3: CASSPDRAGETQYF. CDR3 nucleotides: TGTGCCAGCTCACCGGACAGGGCAGGAGAGACCCAGTACTTC.

The chain carries TRBV30 and TRBJ2-3; TRBD2 aligns across 11 bases. Germline V lookup: CDR1 GTSNPN, CDR2 SVGIG (reference sequence). The V gene end was trimmed by 3 bases and the J gene end by 7 bases; junction bases not matched to a gene: 12. The CDR3 has 16 residues. CDR3 nucleotides: TGTGCCTGGAGCTTGGGAGGGGTAGCGGGGGGGAATACGCAGTATTTT. The encoded protein is CAWSLGGVAGGNTQYF.

The V gene is TRBV12-3 or TRBV12-4, the J gene TRBJ1-1; D is ambiguous. Trimming left V 6 bases short and J 10 bases short, with 18 bases between. The length of the CDR3 is 13 residues. The CDR3 sequence: CASSHDGLGVAFF. The CDR3 DNA is TGTGCCAGCAGCCACGATGGCCTGGGAGTAGCTTTCTTT.

By proportion, this clone is medium-sized. This rearrangement joins TRBV28 to TRBJ2-6; D possibly corresponds to TRBD1 (5 bases). Deletions cut 5 bases from V and 5 bases from J, with 13 bases between. The CDR3 extends over 15 amino acids. The V gene's germline CDR1 is MDHEN and CDR2 SYDVKM. The CDR3 sequence is CASSGVQERANVLTF. The CDR3 nucleotides read TGTGCCAGCAGTGGGGTACAGGAAAGGGCCAACGTCCTGACTTTC.

The rearrangement links TRBV7-2 to TRBJ1-2; 10 nucleotides agree with TRBD1. This CDR3 is built from 14 residues. Germline V gene sequence: CDR1 SGHTA, CDR2 FQGNSA. The V and J ends lost 4 bases and 8 bases, in that order; junction bases with no gene match: 7. CDR3 sequence: CASSSQGQGRGYTF. In nucleotides, the CDR3 is TGTGCCAGCAGCTCCCAGGGACAGGGGCGAGGCTACACCTTC.

This clone was picked up many times. The chain recombines TRBV18 with TRBJ1-3; 7 bases match TRBD1. V trimming: 10 bases; J trimming: 5 bases; junction bases outside the gene matches: 17. The CDR3 runs to 16 residues. CDR1 and CDR2 (germline): KGHSH, LQKENI. CDR3 sequence: CATSPGLQGQRNTIYF. The CDR3 DNA follows: TGTGCCACGTCCCCCGGGTTACAGGGGCAAAGAAACACCATATATTTT.

As regards this clone: The junction does not match germline at one end; this may be a read error. V usage is TRBV7-2 and J usage is TRBJ2-3; D is uncertain. Germline CDR1 reads SGHTA; CDR2 reads FQGNSA. This CDR3 is 12 amino acids long. CDR3 in amino acids: CASSLSEDTQCF. DNA for the CDR3: TGTGCCAGCAGCTTATCTGAAGATACGCAGTGTTTT.

This chain links TRBV5-1 with TRBJ1-2; possibly TRBD1 for D (5 bases). The CDR3 has 12 amino acids. The germline V gene encodes CDR1 SGHRS and CDR2 YFSETQ. The V end lost 7 bases, the J end lost 6 bases, and 13 bases lay between the germline ends. The DNA for the CDR3 is TGCGCCAGCGGGGGGACTTTGGATGGCTACACCTTC. As protein: CASGGTLDGYTF.

This clone turned up a few times. The chain couples TRBV6-2 or TRBV6-3 to TRBJ1-5, with a weak D call TRBD1 (6 bases). Trimming shortened V by 6 bases and J by 7 bases, and 16 bases separated the two germline ends. CDR1 and CDR2 from the germline V gene are MNHEY and SVGEGT. The CDR3 spans 14 residues. The CDR3 region is CASSSTGNEQPQHF. Written as DNA, the CDR3 is TGTGCCAGCAGCTCAACAGGGAACGAGCAGCCCCAGCATTTT.

V and J are TRBV28 and TRBJ2-3; D not resolved. The CDR3 covers 16 residues. The V end lost 8 bases, the J end lost 4 bases, and 22 bases lay between the germline ends. Germline CDR1 reads MDHEN; CDR2 reads SYDVKM. The CDR3, as DNA: TGTGCCAGCCCCCCGTCCCAGGTAATGATCGCAGATACGCAGTATTTT. Residues: CASPPSQVMIADTQYF.

The rearrangement joins TRBV27 to TRBJ2-5, with TRBD1 as a possible D gene (5 bases). The germline V and J ends were trimmed by 3 bases and 5 bases, with 13 bases remaining between them. Germline V gene sequence: CDR1 MNHEY, CDR2 SMNVEV (reference sequence). The CDR3 is 14 amino acids. The chain's CDR3 is CASSFRQGRETQYF. CDR3 in DNA: TGTGCCAGCAGTTTCAGGCAGGGTAGGGAGACCCAGTACTTC.

The V gene is TRBV20-1, the J gene TRBJ1-4; 8 bases align to TRBD1. In germline, CDR1 is DFQATT, CDR2 SNEGSKA (reference sequence). Trimming cost V 3 bases and J 7 bases; bases outside gene matches: 4. The CDR3 is 13 residues long. The CDR3 DNA reads as TGCAGTGCTAGTGAAGACAGGGGTGAAAAACTGTTTTTT. This encodes CSASEDRGEKLFF.

The chain uses TRBV3-1 (or the pseudogene TRBV3-2) and TRBJ1-1; 7 bases match TRBD1. From germline, CDR1 is LGHDT and CDR2 YNNKEL (reference sequence). The CDR3 length is 16 residues. The junction had 6 bases not matched to a gene; V was cut back by 2 bases and J by 0 bases. CDR3 nucleotides: TGTGCCAGCAGCCAATCCAGGGGGACAGTGAACACTGAAGCTTTCTTT. This translates into CASSQSRGTVNTEAFF.

This clone was picked up one time. The chain joins TRBV7-8 to TRBJ1-5; tentatively, D is TRBD1 (6 bases). The CDR3 runs to 16 residues. V lost 5 bases and J 4 bases, leaving 18 bases between the germline ends. Germline-derived CDR1 and CDR2 are SGHVS and FQNEAQ. The CDR3 nucleotides are TGTGCCAGCAGCAGTCAAAACAGGGATCGAAATCAGCCCCAGCATTTT. Translating gives CASSSQNRDRNQPQHF.

The genes are TRBV5-1 and TRBJ1-2; no clear D gene. There are 16 residues in the CDR3. CDR1 and CDR2 from the germline V gene are SGHRS and YFSETQ. The germline V and J ends were trimmed by 4 bases and 6 bases, with 22 bases remaining between them. CDR3 in amino acids: CASSPARTLGVDGYTF. CDR3 bases: TGCGCCAGCAGCCCGGCCCGTACCCTAGGTGTGGATGGCTACACCTTC.